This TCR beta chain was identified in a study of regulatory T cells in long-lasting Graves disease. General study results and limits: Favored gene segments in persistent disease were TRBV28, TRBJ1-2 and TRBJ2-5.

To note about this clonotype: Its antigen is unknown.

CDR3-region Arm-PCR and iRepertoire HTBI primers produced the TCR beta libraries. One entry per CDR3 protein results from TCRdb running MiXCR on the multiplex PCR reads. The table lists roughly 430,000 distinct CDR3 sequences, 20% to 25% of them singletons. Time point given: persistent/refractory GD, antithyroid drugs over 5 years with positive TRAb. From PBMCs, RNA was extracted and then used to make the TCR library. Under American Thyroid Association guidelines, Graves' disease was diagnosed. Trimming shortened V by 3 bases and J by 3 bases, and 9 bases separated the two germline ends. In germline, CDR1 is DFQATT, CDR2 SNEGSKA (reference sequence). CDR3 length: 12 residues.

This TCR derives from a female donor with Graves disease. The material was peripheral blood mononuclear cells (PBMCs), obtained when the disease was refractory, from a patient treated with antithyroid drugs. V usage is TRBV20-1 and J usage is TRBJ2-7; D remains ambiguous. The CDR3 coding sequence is TGCAGTGCTAGTTCACTGAGCTACGAGCAGTACTTC. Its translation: CSASSLSYEQYF.